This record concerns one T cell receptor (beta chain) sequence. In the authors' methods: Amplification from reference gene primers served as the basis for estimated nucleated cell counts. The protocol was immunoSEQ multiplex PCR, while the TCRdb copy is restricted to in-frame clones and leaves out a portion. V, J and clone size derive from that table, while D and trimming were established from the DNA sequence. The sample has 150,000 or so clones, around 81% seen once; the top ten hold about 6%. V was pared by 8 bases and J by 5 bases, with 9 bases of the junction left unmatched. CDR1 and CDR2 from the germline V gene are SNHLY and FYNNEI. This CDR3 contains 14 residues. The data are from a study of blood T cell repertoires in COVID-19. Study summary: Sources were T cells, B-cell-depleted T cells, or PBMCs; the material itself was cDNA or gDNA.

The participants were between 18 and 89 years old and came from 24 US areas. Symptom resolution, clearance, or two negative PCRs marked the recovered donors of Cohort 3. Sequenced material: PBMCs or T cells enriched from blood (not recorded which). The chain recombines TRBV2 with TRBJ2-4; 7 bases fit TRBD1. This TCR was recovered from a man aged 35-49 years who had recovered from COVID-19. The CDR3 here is CASEKQGIENIQYF. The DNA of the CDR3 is TGTGCCAGCGAAAAACAGGGGATTGAAAACATTCAGTACTTC.